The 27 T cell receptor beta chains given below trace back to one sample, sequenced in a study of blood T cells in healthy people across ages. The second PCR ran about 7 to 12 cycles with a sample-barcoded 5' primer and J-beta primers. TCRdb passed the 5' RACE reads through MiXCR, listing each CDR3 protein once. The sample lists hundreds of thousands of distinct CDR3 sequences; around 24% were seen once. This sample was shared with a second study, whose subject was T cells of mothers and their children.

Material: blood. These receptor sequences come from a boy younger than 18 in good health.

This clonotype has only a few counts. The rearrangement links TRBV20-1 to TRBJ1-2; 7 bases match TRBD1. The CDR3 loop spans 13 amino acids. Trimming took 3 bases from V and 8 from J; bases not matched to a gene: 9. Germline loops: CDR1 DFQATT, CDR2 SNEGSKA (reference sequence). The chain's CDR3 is CSARESGGGGYTF. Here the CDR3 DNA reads TGCAGTGCTAGGGAGTCAGGGGGAGGCGGCTACACCTTC.

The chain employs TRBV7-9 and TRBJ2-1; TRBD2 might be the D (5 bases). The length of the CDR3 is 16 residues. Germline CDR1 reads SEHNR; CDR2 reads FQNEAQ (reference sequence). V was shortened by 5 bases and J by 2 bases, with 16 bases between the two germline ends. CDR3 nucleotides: TGTGCCAGCAGCAAGCGGCTAGCAGGAGCCTACAATGAGCAGTTCTTC. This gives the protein CASSKRLAGAYNEQFF.

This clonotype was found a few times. Here the CDR3 reads CSVESQGGTQYF. In DNA, the CDR3 is TGCAGCGTTGAAAGTCAGGGAGGGACCCAGTACTTC. The genes are TRBV29-1 and TRBJ2-5; D possibly corresponds to TRBD2 (6 bases). V gave up 2 bases and J gave up 7 bases, with 11 bases separating them. Germline V gives CDR1 SQVTM, CDR2 ANQGSEA. The CDR3 is made up of 12 amino acids. The full variable domain, rest sourced from reference TRBV29-1 and TRBJ2-5, is SAVISQKPSRDICQRGTSLTIQCQVDSQVTMMFWYRQQPGQSLTLIATANQGSEATYESGFVIDKFPISRPNLTFSTLTVSNMSPEDSSIYLCSVESQGGTQYFGPGTRLLVL.

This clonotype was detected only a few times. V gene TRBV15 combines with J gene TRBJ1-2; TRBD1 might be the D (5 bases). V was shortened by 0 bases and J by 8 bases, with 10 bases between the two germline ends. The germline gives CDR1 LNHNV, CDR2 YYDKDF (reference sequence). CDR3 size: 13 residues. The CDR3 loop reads CATSRDRGAGYTF. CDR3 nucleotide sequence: TGTGCCACCAGCAGAGATAGAGGGGCCGGCTACACCTTC.

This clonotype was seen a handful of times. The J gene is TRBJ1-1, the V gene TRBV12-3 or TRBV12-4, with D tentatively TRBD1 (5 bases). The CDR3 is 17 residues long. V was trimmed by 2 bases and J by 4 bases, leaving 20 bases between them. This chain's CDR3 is CASSLSPGGGIGTEAFF. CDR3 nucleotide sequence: TGTGCCAGCAGTTTATCGCCCGGCGGGGGTATCGGCACTGAAGCTTTCTTT.

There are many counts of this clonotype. In DNA, the CDR3 is TGTGCCATCAGTGGACTGAACACTGAAGCTTTCTTT. Amino acid sequence: CAISGLNTEAFF. The gene calls are TRBV10-3 and TRBJ1-1; D gene ambiguous. Germline loops: CDR1 ENHRY, CDR2 SYGVKD. The CDR3 runs to 12 residues. The V end lost 4 bases, the J end lost 0 bases, and 3 bases lay between the germline ends.

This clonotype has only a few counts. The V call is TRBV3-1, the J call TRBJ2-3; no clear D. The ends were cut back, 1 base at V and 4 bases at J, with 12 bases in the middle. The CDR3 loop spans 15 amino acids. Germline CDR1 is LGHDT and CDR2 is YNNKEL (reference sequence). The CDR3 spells CASSQVMGSADTQYF. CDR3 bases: TGTGCCAGCAGCCAAGTGATGGGGTCGGCAGATACGCAGTATTTT.

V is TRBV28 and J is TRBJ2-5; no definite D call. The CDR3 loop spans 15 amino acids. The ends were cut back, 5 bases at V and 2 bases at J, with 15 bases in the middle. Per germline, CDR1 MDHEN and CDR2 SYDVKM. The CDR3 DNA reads TGTGCCAGCAGTACCAATATCAGAGCGCAAGAGACCCAGTACTTC. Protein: CASSTNIRAQETQYF.

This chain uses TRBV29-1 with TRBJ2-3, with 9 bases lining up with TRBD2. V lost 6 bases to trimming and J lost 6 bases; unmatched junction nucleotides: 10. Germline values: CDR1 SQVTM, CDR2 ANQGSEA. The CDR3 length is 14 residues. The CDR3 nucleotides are TGCAGCGTCCTAGCGGGACTACATAGGGATACGCAGTATTTT. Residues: CSVLAGLHRDTQYF.

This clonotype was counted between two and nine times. The CDR3 sequence: CASSWGSLDYGYTF. The CDR3 coding sequence is TGCGCCAGCAGCTGGGGATCACTCGACTATGGCTACACCTTC. This chain uses TRBV5-1 with TRBJ1-2, with D unclear. Germline V gene data show CDR1 as SGHRS and CDR2 as YFSETQ. Between the trimmed V and J ends, which lost 3 bases and 3 bases, there was a span of 12 bases. This CDR3 is built from 14 residues. The whole variable domain, filled in from reference TRBV5-1 and TRBJ1-2, reads KAGVTQTPRYLIKTRGQQVTLSCSPISGHRSVSWYQQTPGQGLQFLFEYFSETQRNKGNFPGRFSGRQFSNSRSEMNVSTLELGDSALYLCASSWGSLDYGYTFGSGTRLTVV.

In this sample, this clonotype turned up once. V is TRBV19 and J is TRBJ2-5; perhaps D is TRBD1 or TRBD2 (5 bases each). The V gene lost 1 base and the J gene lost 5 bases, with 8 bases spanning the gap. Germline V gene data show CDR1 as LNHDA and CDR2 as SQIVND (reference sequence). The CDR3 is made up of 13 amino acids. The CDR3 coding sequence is TGTGCCAGTAGTATAGCTTGGGGGGAGACCCAGTACTTC. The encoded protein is CASSIAWGETQYF.

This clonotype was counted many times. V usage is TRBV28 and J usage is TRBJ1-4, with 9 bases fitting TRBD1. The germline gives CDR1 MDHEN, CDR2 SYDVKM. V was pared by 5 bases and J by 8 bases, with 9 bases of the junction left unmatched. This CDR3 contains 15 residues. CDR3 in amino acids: CASSQGGQGGEKLFF. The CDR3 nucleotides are TGTGCCAGCAGTCAAGGGGGACAGGGAGGAGAAAAACTGTTTTTT.

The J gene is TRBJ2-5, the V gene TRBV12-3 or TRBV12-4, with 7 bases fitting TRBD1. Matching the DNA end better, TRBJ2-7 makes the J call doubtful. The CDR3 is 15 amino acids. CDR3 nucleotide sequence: TGTGCCAGCAGTTTGAGACAGGGCAATTCCAACGAGCAGTACTTC. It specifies CASSLRQGNSNEQYF.

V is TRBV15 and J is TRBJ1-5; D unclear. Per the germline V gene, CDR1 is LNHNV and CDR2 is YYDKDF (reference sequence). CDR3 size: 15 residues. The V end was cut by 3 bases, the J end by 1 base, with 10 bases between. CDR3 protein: CATSSDDKSNQPQHF. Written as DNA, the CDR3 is TGTGCCACCAGCAGCGACGACAAGAGCAATCAGCCCCAGCATTTT.

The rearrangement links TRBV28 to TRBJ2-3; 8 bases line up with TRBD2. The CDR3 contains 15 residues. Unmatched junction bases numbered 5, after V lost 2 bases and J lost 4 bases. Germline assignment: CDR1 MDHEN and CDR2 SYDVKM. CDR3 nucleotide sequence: TGTGCCAGCAGTTTAACGGCGGGAGGCTCAGATACGCAGTATTTT. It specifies CASSLTAGGSDTQYF.

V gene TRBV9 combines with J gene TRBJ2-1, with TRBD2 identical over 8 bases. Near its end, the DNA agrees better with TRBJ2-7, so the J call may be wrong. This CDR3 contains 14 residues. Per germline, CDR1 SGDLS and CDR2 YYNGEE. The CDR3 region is CASSHLSGGNEQYF. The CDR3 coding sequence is TGTGCCAGCAGTCACCTCAGCGGGGGAAACGAGCAGTACTTC.

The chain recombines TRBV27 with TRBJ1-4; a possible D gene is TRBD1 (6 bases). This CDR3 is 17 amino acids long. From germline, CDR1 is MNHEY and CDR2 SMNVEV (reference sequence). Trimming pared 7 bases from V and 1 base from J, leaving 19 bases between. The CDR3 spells CASTLDQGNRTNEKLFF. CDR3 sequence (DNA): TGTGCCAGCACCCTTGACCAGGGGAATAGAACTAATGAAAAACTGTTTTTT.

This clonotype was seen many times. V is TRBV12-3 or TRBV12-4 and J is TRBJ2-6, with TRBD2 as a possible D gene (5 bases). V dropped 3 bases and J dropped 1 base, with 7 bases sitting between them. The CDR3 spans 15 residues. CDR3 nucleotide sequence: TGTGCCAGCAGTTTGCCGGGGTCTGGGGCCAACGTCCTGACTTTC. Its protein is CASSLPGSGANVLTF.

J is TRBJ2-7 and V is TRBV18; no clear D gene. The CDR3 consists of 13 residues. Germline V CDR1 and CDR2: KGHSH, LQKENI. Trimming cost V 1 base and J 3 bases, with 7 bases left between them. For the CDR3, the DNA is TGTGCCAGCTCACCACGAGGATTCTACGAGCAGTACTTC. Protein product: CASSPRGFYEQYF.

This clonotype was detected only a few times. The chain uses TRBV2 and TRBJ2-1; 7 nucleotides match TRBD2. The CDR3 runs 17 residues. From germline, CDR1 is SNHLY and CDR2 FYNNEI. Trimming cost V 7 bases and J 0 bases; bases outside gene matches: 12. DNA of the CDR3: TGTGCCAGCAAGGGAGGGGTAGCCGTCCGCTCCTACAATGAGCAGTTCTTC. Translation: CASKGGVAVRSYNEQFF.

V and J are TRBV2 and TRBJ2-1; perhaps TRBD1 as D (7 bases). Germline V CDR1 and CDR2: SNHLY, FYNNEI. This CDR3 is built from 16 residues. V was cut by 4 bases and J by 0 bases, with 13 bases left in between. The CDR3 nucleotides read TGTGCCAGCAGTGGACAGGGACTTAGCTCCTACAATGAGCAGTTCTTC. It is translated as CASSGQGLSSYNEQFF.

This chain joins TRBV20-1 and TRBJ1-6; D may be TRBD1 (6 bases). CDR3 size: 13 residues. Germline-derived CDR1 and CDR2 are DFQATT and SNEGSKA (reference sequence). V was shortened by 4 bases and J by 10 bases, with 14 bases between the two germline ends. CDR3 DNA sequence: TGCAGTGCTAACTACAGGGCCGACTCACCCCTCCACTTT. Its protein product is CSANYRADSPLHF.

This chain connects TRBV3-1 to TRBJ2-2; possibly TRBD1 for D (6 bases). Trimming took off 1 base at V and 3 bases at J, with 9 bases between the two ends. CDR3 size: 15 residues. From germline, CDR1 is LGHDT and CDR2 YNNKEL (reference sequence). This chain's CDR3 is CASSQGQVDTGELFF. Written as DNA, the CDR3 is TGTGCCAGCAGCCAAGGACAGGTCGACACCGGGGAGCTGTTTTTT.

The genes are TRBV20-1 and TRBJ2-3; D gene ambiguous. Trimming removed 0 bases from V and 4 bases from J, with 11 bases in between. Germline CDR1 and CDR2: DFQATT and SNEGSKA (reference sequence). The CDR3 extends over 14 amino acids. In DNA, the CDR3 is TGCAGTGCTAGAGAAAGTGGGCCCGCAGATACGCAGTATTTT. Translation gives CSARESGPADTQYF.

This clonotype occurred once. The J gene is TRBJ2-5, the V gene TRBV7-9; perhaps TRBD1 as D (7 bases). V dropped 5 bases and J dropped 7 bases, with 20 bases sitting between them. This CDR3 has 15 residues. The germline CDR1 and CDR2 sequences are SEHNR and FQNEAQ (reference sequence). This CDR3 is CASSRTGEPGGTQYF. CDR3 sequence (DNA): TGTGCCAGCAGCCGGACAGGAGAACCCGGGGGGACCCAGTACTTC.

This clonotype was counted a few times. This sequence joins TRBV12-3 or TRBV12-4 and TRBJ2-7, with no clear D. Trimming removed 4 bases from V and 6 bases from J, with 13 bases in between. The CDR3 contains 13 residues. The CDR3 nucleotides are TGTGCCAGCAGTTCCCTGACCCGGAGCGAGCAGTACTTC. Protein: CASSSLTRSEQYF.

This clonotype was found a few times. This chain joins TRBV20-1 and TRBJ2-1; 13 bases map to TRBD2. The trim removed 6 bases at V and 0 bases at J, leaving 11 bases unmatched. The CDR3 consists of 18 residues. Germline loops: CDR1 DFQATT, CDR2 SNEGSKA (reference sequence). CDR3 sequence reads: CSAISTSGGTSSYNEQFF. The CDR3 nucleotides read TGCAGTGCCATCTCGACTAGCGGGGGGACAAGCTCCTACAATGAGCAGTTCTTC.